The 30 T cell receptor beta chains reported below all come from one sample, sequenced in a study of blood T cell repertoires in COVID-19. This table comes from immunoSEQ multiplex PCR, and its TCRdb copy is limited to in-frame clones, with some not included. Among fewer than 90,000 clones, more than 60% were seen once, and the ten largest hold less than 60%. The sequenced sample was peripheral blood. The receptor source for this set is a human donor in a cohort sampled during active COVID-19.

This clone was seen a single time. The genes are TRBV2 and TRBJ2-7; D is possibly TRBD2 (5 bases). There are 14 residues in the CDR3. The V end lost 7 bases, the J end lost 2 bases, and 15 bases lay between the germline ends. Germline V gene data show CDR1 as SNHLY and CDR2 as FYNNEI. The CDR3 DNA reads as TGTGCCAGCAATTCGGGGTGGCCCACCTACGAGCAGTACTTC. Translating it yields CASNSGWPTYEQYF.

V and J are TRBV19 and TRBJ1-5; D possibly corresponds to TRBD1 (6 bases). The ends were cut back, 1 base at V and 0 bases at J, with 16 bases in the middle. The V gene's germline CDR1 is LNHDA and CDR2 SQIVND (reference sequence). There are 18 residues in the CDR3. CDR3 coding DNA: TGTGCCAGTAGTATAGGCCGAGGGGGTACCTATAGCAATCAGCCCCAGCATTTT. This gives the protein CASSIGRGGTYSNQPQHF.

The chain employs TRBV29-1 and TRBJ2-1, with TRBD2 identical over 10 bases. With 5 bases clipped from V and 6 bases from J, the junction kept 4 bases outside the gene matches. Germline V gene lookup returns CDR1 SQVTM and CDR2 ANQGSEA. The CDR3 covers 13 residues. CDR3: CSVRTSGPNEQFF. CDR3 in DNA: TGCAGCGTTAGGACTAGCGGACCCAATGAGCAGTTCTTC.

The V gene is TRBV3-1 (or the pseudogene TRBV3-2), the J gene TRBJ2-1; the D gene is possibly TRBD2 (5 bases). Germline V gene sequence: CDR1 LGHDT, CDR2 YNNKEL (reference sequence). CDR3 length: 11 amino acids. V lost 4 bases to trimming and J lost 13 bases, with 11 bases between them. The CDR3 spells CASSRENIQFF. The CDR3 region has the DNA TGTGCCAGCAGCCGGGAGAATATCCAGTTCTTC.

The V and J genes are TRBV18 and TRBJ2-7; D unresolved. The CDR3 is made up of 12 amino acids. Germline values: CDR1 KGHSH, CDR2 LQKENI. V was trimmed by 3 bases and J by 7 bases, leaving 10 bases between them. CDR3 in DNA: TGTGCCAGCTCACCGCCGATCGGGGAGCAGTACTTC. Its protein product is CASSPPIGEQYF.

This clone was seen a few times. CDR3 nucleotide sequence: TGTGCCAGCAGTTACTCCCGGGACAGCTACGAGCAGTACTTC. It codes for CASSYSRDSYEQYF. The V and J genes are TRBV6-2 or TRBV6-3 and TRBJ2-7; 7 positions agree with TRBD1. Unmatched junction bases numbered 2, after V lost 0 bases and J lost 3 bases. CDR1 and CDR2 (germline): MNHEY, SVGEGT. This CDR3 is built from 14 residues.

Here the CDR3 DNA reads TGTGCCAGCAGCTTGTTCTCTATGAGCCCAACCTACGAGCAGTACTTC. Its translation: CASSLFSMSPTYEQYF. The rearrangement links TRBV5-4 to TRBJ2-7; unclear D gene. Between the trimmed V and J ends, which lost 1 base and 2 bases, there was a span of 16 bases. This CDR3 spans 16 amino acids. Germline V gene data show CDR1 as SGHNT and CDR2 as YYREEE (reference sequence). The full variable domain, completed using reference TRBV5-4 and TRBJ2-7, is ETGVTQSPTHLIKTRGQQVTLRCSSQSGHNTVSWYQQALGQGPQFIFQYYREEENGRGNFPPRFSGLQFPNYSSELNVNALELDDSALYLCASSLFSMSPTYEQYFGPGTRLTVT.

The CDR3 DNA reads as TGTGCCAGCAGTACCGGGACAGGGAGGGCAGATACGCAGTATTTT. As protein: CASSTGTGRADTQYF. The chain has TRBV6-5 and TRBJ2-3; 9 nucleotides align to TRBD1. CDR3 length: 15 residues. Germline assignment: CDR1 MNHEY and CDR2 SVGAGI. The J segment lost 4 bases and the V segment lost 5 bases, leaving 7 bases of the junction unmatched.

The V gene is TRBV9, the J gene TRBJ2-3; 7 nucleotides line up with TRBD2. V dropped 0 bases and J dropped 2; count of bases not matched to a gene: 15. Germline loops: CDR1 SGDLS, CDR2 YYNGEE. The length of the CDR3 is 19 residues. CDR3 nucleotide sequence: TGTGCCAGCAGCGTAGGTCTGGCGGGAGTAGGGTTTGTCACAGATACGCAGTATTTT. Amino acids: CASSVGLAGVGFVTDTQYF.

This chain connects TRBV3-1 (or the pseudogene TRBV3-2) to TRBJ2-5; 11 bases map to TRBD1. The germline CDR1 and CDR2 sequences are LGHDT and YNNKEL (reference sequence). This CDR3 spans 15 amino acids. V was clipped by 4 bases and J by 5 bases; unmatched bases: 6. The CDR3 DNA reads as TGTGCCAGCAGCCTAGGACAGGGGGCATGGGAGACCCAGTACTTC. It encodes CASSLGQGAWETQYF.

V and J are TRBV5-1 and TRBJ2-1; TRBD2 matches at 12 bases. The CDR3 is 16 residues long. After removal of 3 bases from V and 7 bases from J, the junction contained 8 bases not matched to a gene. Germline V CDR1 and CDR2: SGHRS, YFSETQ. CDR3 in amino acids: CASSSTVLAGGNEQFF. CDR3 coding DNA: TGCGCCAGCAGCTCCACAGTGCTAGCGGGAGGGAATGAGCAGTTCTTC.

This clone was recorded once. The chain joins TRBV28 to TRBJ2-1, with 11 bases aligning to TRBD2. Germline trimming cut 6 bases from V and 6 bases from J; bases unmatched to any gene: 4. CDR3 length: 14 residues. Germline lookup yields CDR1 MDHEN and CDR2 SYDVKM. The chain's CDR3 is CASRELAGVNEQFF. The CDR3 DNA reads TGTGCCAGCAGGGAACTAGCGGGAGTCAATGAGCAGTTCTTC.

The chain recombines TRBV6-5 with TRBJ2-2; tentatively, D is TRBD2 (6 bases). The CDR3 consists of 15 residues. The germline V and J ends were trimmed by 7 bases and 2 bases, with 14 bases remaining between them. CDR1 MNHEY and CDR2 SVGAGI come from the germline V gene. The CDR3 reads CASKGGGTNTGELFF. DNA of the CDR3: TGTGCCAGCAAGGGCGGTGGGACTAACACCGGGGAGCTGTTTTTT.

This clone was seen only a few times. The genes are TRBV28 and TRBJ1-2; the match to TRBD1 covers 10 bases. CDR1 is MDHEN, CDR2 SYDVKM, per germline. V shed 7 bases, J shed 4 bases, and the junction held 9 bases outside the gene matches. The length of the CDR3 is 15 residues. The CDR3, as DNA: TGTGCCAGCACAACTCAGACAGGGGGCGGCTATGGCTACACCTTC. The encoded protein is CASTTQTGGGYGYTF.

The chain joins TRBV7-2 to TRBJ2-7, with 7 nucleotides matching TRBD2. V lost 2 bases and J lost 3; bases outside the gene matches: 1. The CDR3 runs to 13 residues. The germline V gene has CDR1 SGHTA and CDR2 FQGNSA. The CDR3 sequence is CASSLREGYEQYF. The CDR3 DNA reads TGTGCCAGCAGCTTAAGGGAGGGCTACGAGCAGTACTTC.

The chain carries TRBV6-2 or TRBV6-3 and TRBJ2-5; tentative D call: TRBD2 (7 bases). The CDR3 is 16 amino acids. Trimming removed 2 bases from V and 1 base from J, with 14 bases in between. Germline assignment: CDR1 MNHEY and CDR2 SVGEGT. This CDR3 is CASSYGGGHSQETQYF. CDR3 bases: TGTGCCAGCAGTTACGGGGGGGGCCACAGCCAAGAGACCCAGTACTTC.

The chain links TRBV6-2 or TRBV6-3 to TRBJ2-1, with 13 positions matching TRBD2. V dropped 5 bases and J dropped 4; count of bases not matched to a gene: 8. Germline lookup yields CDR1 MNHEY and CDR2 SVGEGT. The CDR3 sequence is 17 residues long. The CDR3 loop reads CASSQGTSGIQYNEQFF. CDR3 in DNA: TGTGCCAGCAGTCAGGGGACTAGCGGGATACAATACAATGAGCAGTTCTTC.

This clone was counted a few times. The chain combines TRBV7-9 with TRBJ2-1, with TRBD2 matching 9 bases. The germline V gene encodes CDR1 SEHNR and CDR2 FQNEAQ (reference sequence). The V segment lost 4 bases and the J segment 6 bases; nucleotides outside the gene matches: 10. This CDR3 comprises 16 residues. CDR3: CASSWPTSGPGNEQFF. The CDR3, as DNA: TGTGCCAGCAGCTGGCCGACTAGCGGTCCCGGCAATGAGCAGTTCTTC.

The chain couples TRBV6-2 or TRBV6-3 to TRBJ2-2; D perhaps matches TRBD1 (6 bases). CDR1 MNHEY and CDR2 SVGEGT come from the germline V gene. V was trimmed by 6 bases and J by 3 bases, leaving 20 bases between them. CDR3 size: 17 residues. In nucleotides, the CDR3 is TGTGCCAGCAGCCTAAGAGGCGGCAGGGGCCACACCGGGGAGCTGTTTTTT. Its translation: CASSLRGGRGHTGELFF.

The genes are TRBV4-3 and TRBJ2-4; 7 bases map to TRBD1. Germline V gene sequence: CDR1 LGHNA, CDR2 YSLEER. V gave up 1 base and J gave up 3 bases; unmatched junction bases: 9. The CDR3 is made up of 17 amino acids. Written as DNA, the CDR3 is TGCGCCAGCAGCCAAGGGACAGGACCCCCTTTCAAAAACATTCAGTACTTC. Translating gives CASSQGTGPPFKNIQYF.

The rearrangement links TRBV28 to TRBJ2-1; perhaps TRBD2 as D (5 bases). Germline V gene sequence: CDR1 MDHEN, CDR2 SYDVKM. Trimming removed 8 bases at V and 2 bases at J, with 16 bases between. The CDR3 spans 15 residues. The CDR3 loop reads CASQIGDRAYNEQFF. In DNA, the CDR3 is TGTGCCAGCCAAATCGGGGATCGCGCCTACAATGAGCAGTTCTTC.

The V and J genes are TRBV28 and TRBJ1-1, with a weak D call TRBD1 (5 bases). From germline, CDR1 is MDHEN and CDR2 SYDVKM. V shed 6 bases and J shed 3 bases, with 14 bases lying between them. The CDR3 has 14 amino acids. The CDR3 DNA follows: TGTGCCAGCAGACTGACAGAGAGATACACTGAAGCTTTCTTT. Translation gives CASRLTERYTEAFF.

This sequence joins TRBV6-2 or TRBV6-3 and TRBJ1-5, with 8 bases fitting TRBD1. V dropped 5 bases and J dropped 4; count of bases not matched to a gene: 4. The germline V gene has CDR1 MNHEY and CDR2 SVGEGT. CDR3 length equals 14 residues. The CDR3 protein is CASSTGQGNQPQHF. CDR3 nucleotides: TGTGCCAGCAGTACAGGACAGGGAAATCAGCCCCAGCATTTT.

This clone was seen just once. The chain combines TRBV5-8 with TRBJ1-5; TRBD1 agrees at 8 bases. In germline, CDR1 is SGHTS, CDR2 YDEGEE. CDR3 length equals 16 residues. Trimming took 4 bases from V and 0 from J; bases not matched to a gene: 6. In nucleotides, the CDR3 is TGTGCCAGCAGCATAGAACAGGGGGGTAGCAATCAGCCCCAGCATTTT. Encoded protein: CASSIEQGGSNQPQHF.

The genes are TRBV19 and TRBJ2-6; a weak D match, TRBD1 (6 bases). The V and J ends lost 2 bases and 0 bases respectively, with 8 bases between them. CDR1 is LNHDA and CDR2 is SQIVND in the germline V gene (reference sequence). The CDR3 is 16 amino acids. The CDR3 DNA reads TGTGCCAGTAGTATAACAGGGACCTCTGGGGCCAACGTCCTGACTTTC. Its protein product is CASSITGTSGANVLTF.

The chain uses TRBV5-4 and TRBJ2-5, with 8 bases identical to TRBD2. The CDR3 loop spans 15 amino acids. Germline trimming cut 1 base from V and 3 bases from J; bases unmatched to any gene: 5. Germline V gene data show CDR1 as SGHNT and CDR2 as YYREEE (reference sequence). The CDR3: CASSLFSGNKETQYF. As DNA, the CDR3 is TGTGCCAGCAGCTTGTTTAGCGGGAATAAAGAGACCCAGTACTTC.

V and J are TRBV5-4 and TRBJ2-3, with a tentative D call TRBD1 (5 bases). V lost 4 bases and J 2 bases, leaving 17 bases between the germline ends. The CDR3 is 16 amino acids. Germline loops: CDR1 SGHNT, CDR2 YYREEE (reference sequence). The CDR3: CASSPAARAITDTQYF. CDR3 DNA sequence: TGTGCCAGCAGCCCCGCCGCCAGGGCAATCACAGATACGCAGTATTTT.

The chain is built from TRBV11-2 and TRBJ2-7, with D perhaps TRBD2 (6 bases). The CDR3 consists of 15 residues. The ends were cut back, 2 bases at V and 3 bases at J, with 14 bases in the middle. Germline V gene lookup returns CDR1 SGHAT and CDR2 FQNNGV. The CDR3 DNA follows: TGTGCCAGCAGCTTAAGGACTACTGAACGCTACGAGCAGTACTTC. This gives the protein CASSLRTTERYEQYF. Using reference TRBV11-2 and TRBJ2-7 for the parts outside the CDR3, the full variable domain is EAGVAQSPRYKIIEKRQSVAFWCNPISGHATLYWYQQILGQGPKLLIQFQNNGVVDDSQLPKDRFSAERLKGVDSTLKIQPAKLEDSAVYLCASSLRTTERYEQYFGPGTRLTVT.

The CDR3 DNA is TGTGCCAGCAGGTCTAGCGCGGGAGGTGAGACCCAGTACTTC. It is translated as CASRSSAGGETQYF. This rearrangement joins TRBV28 to TRBJ2-5; 8 bases line up with TRBD2. The CDR3 consists of 14 residues. Germline CDR1 MDHEN, CDR2 SYDVKM. After removal of 6 bases from V and 5 bases from J, the junction contained 8 bases not matched to a gene.

A few counts support this clone. This chain uses TRBV5-8 with TRBJ2-7, with TRBD2 matching 8 bases. The trim removed 4 bases at V and 6 bases at J, leaving 18 bases unmatched. The CDR3 extends over 17 amino acids. From germline, CDR1 is SGHTS and CDR2 YDEGEE. CDR3 DNA sequence: TGTGCCAGCAGCCCCTTAACGGTCGGCGGGAGGATTCCCGAGCAGTACTTC. Its translation: CASSPLTVGGRIPEQYF.